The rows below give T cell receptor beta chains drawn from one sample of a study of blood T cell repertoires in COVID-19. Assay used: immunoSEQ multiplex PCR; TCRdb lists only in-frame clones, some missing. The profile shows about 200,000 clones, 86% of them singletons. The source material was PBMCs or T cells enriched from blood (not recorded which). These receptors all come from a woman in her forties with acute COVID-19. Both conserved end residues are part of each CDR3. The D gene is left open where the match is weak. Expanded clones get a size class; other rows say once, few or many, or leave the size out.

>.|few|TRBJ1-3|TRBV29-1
CSADADSGNTIYF
TGCAGCGCAGATGCGGACTCTGGAAACACCATATATTTT
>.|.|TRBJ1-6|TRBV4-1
CASSQDPRAGAVYSPLHF
TGCGCCAGCAGCCAAGATCCGAGGGCAGGGGCGGTTTATTCACCCCTCCACTTT
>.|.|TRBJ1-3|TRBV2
CASSVKGDTIYF
TGTGCCAGCAGTGTAAAAGGGGACACCATATATTTT
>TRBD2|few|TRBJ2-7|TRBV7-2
CASSSSGRNEQYF
TGTGCCAGCAGCAGTAGCGGGAGGAACGAGCAGTACTTC
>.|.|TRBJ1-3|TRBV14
CASSPGGSSGNTIYF
TGTGCCAGCAGCCCCGGTGGGAGCTCTGGAAACACCATATATTTT
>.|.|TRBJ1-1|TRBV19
CASSMGMGTEAFF
TGTGCCAGTAGTATGGGCATGGGCACTGAAGCTTTCTTT
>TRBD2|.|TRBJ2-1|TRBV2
CASRGGDPIYNEQFF
TGTGCCAGCAGGGGAGGGGACCCTATATACAATGAGCAGTTCTTC
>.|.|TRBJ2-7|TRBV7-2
CASSLRVQGVHEQYF
TGTGCCAGCAGCTTACGGGTCCAGGGTGTCCACGAGCAGTACTTC
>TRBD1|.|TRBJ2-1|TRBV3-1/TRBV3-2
CASSYRQGTGHNEQFF
TGTGCCAGCAGCTATCGACAGGGGACGGGGCACAATGAGCAGTTCTTC
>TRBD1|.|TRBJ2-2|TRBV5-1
CASSRGTGGDVGTGELFF
TGCGCCAGCAGCCGCGGGACAGGGGGCGATGTAGGTACCGGGGAGCTGTTTTTT
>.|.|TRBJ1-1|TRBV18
CASSGAWTEAFF
TGTGCCAGCTCTGGGGCTTGGACTGAAGCTTTCTTT
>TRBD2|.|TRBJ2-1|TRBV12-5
CASGPGTSAYNEQFF
TGTGCTAGTGGCCCCGGGACTAGCGCCTACAATGAGCAGTTCTTC
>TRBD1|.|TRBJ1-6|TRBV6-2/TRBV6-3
CASSGTGTGAAPLHF
TGTGCCAGCAGTGGGACCGGGACAGGGGCCGCACCCCTCCACTTT
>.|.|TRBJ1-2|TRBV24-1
CATSDSTRANYGYTF
TGTGCCACCAGTGACAGCACCAGGGCGAACTATGGCTACACCTTC
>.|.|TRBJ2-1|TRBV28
CASSFLGSSYNEQFF
TGTGCCAGCAGTTTTCTCGGTAGCTCCTACAATGAGCAGTTCTTC
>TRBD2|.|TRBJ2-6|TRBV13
CASSLELAVPGANVLTF
TGTGCCAGCAGCTTGGAACTAGCGGTACCCGGGGCCAACGTCCTGACTTTC
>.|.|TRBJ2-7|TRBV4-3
CASSQDYGGPGDEQYF
TGCGCCAGCAGCCAAGATTATGGCGGGCCCGGCGACGAGCAGTACTTC
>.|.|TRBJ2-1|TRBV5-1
CASRHESNEQFF
TGCGCCAGCAGACACGAAAGCAATGAGCAGTTCTTC
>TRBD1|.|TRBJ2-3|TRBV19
CASSRTGGVDTQYF
TGTGCCAGTAGCAGAACAGGGGGCGTCGATACGCAGTATTTT
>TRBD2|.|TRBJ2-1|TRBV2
CASSRLAGGQGPINEQFF
TGTGCCAGCTCTAGGCTAGCGGGAGGACAAGGCCCAATCAATGAGCAGTTCTTC
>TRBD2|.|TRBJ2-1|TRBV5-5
CASSLEAGAYVYNEQFF
TGTGCCAGCAGCTTAGAGGCGGGAGCTTATGTCTACAATGAGCAGTTCTTC
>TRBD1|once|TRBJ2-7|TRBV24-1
CATSDPGQGFYEQYF
TGTGCCACCAGTGATCCGGGACAGGGGTTTTACGAGCAGTACTTC
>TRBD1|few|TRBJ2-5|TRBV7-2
CASSLRGRGQETQYF
TGTGCCAGCAGCTTAAGAGGCAGGGGGCAAGAGACCCAGTACTTC